The 15 T cell receptor beta chains below were found in one sample sequenced in a study of blood T cell repertoires in COVID-19. The protocol was immunoSEQ multiplex PCR, while the TCRdb copy is restricted to in-frame clones and leaves out a portion. The table includes roughly 360,000 clones, 70% to 85% detected once. Material: peripheral blood. The receptors were gathered from a human donor with acute or convalescent COVID-19. The donor label of this sample is uncertain.

The chain is built from TRBV6-5 and TRBJ1-2; TRBD1 agrees at 12 bases. V was pared by 10 bases and J by 6 bases, with 9 bases of the junction left unmatched. The CDR3 covers 14 residues. Per germline, CDR1 MNHEY and CDR2 SVGAGI. CDR3 nucleotides: TGTGCCACAAACCGGGACAGGGGGCAAAATGGCTACACCTTC. It yields the protein CATNRDRGQNGYTF.

This chain uses TRBV6-1 with TRBJ1-3; D perhaps matches TRBD1 (6 bases). Trimming removed 3 bases from V and 3 bases from J, with 15 bases in between. The germline CDR1 and CDR2 sequences are MNHNS and SASEGT. The CDR3 runs to 16 residues. The CDR3: CASSDSRGAYGNTIYF. DNA for the CDR3: TGTGCCAGCAGTGATTCCAGGGGCGCGTATGGAAACACCATATATTTT.

The V gene is TRBV7-9, the J gene TRBJ2-7; 8 bases match TRBD1. V gave up 7 bases and J gave up 6 bases; unmatched junction bases: 8. The CDR3 loop spans 13 amino acids. From germline, CDR1 is SEHNR and CDR2 FQNEAQ (reference sequence). CDR3 sequence: CASNGQGAGEQYF. CDR3 DNA: TGTGCCAGCAATGGACAGGGAGCGGGCGAGCAGTACTTC. The whole variable domain, remainder taken from reference TRBV7-9 and TRBJ2-7, is DTGVSQNPRHKITKRGQNVTFRCDPISEHNRLYWYRQTLGQGPEFLTYFQNEAQLEKSRLLSDRFSAERPKGSFSTLEIQRTEQGDSAMYLCASNGQGAGEQYFGPGTRLTVT.

The gene calls are TRBV14 and TRBJ2-7; 11 bases line up with TRBD2. Germline V gene lookup returns CDR1 SGHDN and CDR2 FVKESK. The CDR3 extends over 14 amino acids. The V and J ends lost 6 bases and 6 bases, in that order; junction bases with no gene match: 7. CDR3 in amino acids: CASRTSGEGGEQYF. The DNA of the CDR3 is TGTGCCAGCAGGACTAGCGGGGAGGGAGGCGAGCAGTACTTC.

The chain links TRBV30 to TRBJ1-6; D is possibly TRBD1 (5 bases). The germline V and J ends were trimmed by 0 bases and 12 bases, with 6 bases remaining between them. The CDR3 contains 11 residues. Germline-derived CDR1 and CDR2 are GTSNPN and SVGIG (reference sequence). The CDR3: CAWSVQGPLHF. CDR3 DNA sequence: TGTGCCTGGAGTGTCCAGGGACCCCTCCACTTT.

The V and J genes are TRBV7-6 and TRBJ1-3; unclear D gene. Trimming shortened V by 1 base and J by 0 bases, and 10 bases separated the two germline ends. The CDR3 totals 16 residues. Germline CDR1 and CDR2: SGHVS and FNYEAQ. CDR3 DNA sequence: TGTGCCAGCAGCTTAGAGTTGAGAGTCTCTGGAAACACCATATATTTT. Amino acids: CASSLELRVSGNTIYF.

CDR3 in DNA: TGTGCCAGCAGTGGAGGACAGGCTAGCAGGACGGCGAGCAATCAGCCCCAGCATTTT. It encodes CASSGGQASRTASNQPQHF. The genes are TRBV6-1 and TRBJ1-5; 7 nucleotides align to TRBD1. Germline values: CDR1 MNHNS, CDR2 SASEGT. Germline trimming cut 4 bases from V and 1 base from J; bases unmatched to any gene: 16. The CDR3 runs to 19 residues.

This rearrangement joins TRBV5-4 to TRBJ2-7, with D hard to call. The CDR3 spans 12 residues. Germline CDR1 reads SGHNT; CDR2 reads YYREEE (reference sequence). The germline V and J ends were trimmed by 0 bases and 2 bases, with 3 bases remaining between them. CDR3 loop: CASSLGAYEQYF. The CDR3 nucleotides read TGTGCCAGCAGCTTGGGAGCCTACGAGCAGTACTTC.

The chain couples TRBV6-5 to TRBJ2-1; 10 positions agree with TRBD2. CDR3 length: 14 residues. V shed 6 bases, J shed 5 bases, and the junction held 4 bases outside the gene matches. Germline V gene data show CDR1 as MNHEY and CDR2 as SVGAGI. CDR3 sequence (DNA): TGTGCCAGCAGGCTAGCGGGGGCGAACAATGAGCAGTTCTTC. Protein sequence: CASRLAGANNEQFF.

The CDR3 sequence: CASSPKGQGRNQPQHF. The CDR3 DNA reads TGTGCCAGCAGCCCTAAGGGACAGGGGAGAAATCAGCCCCAGCATTTT. The chain carries TRBV7-8 and TRBJ1-5; 10 nucleotides match TRBD1. Germline lookup yields CDR1 SGHVS and CDR2 FQNEAQ. This CDR3 comprises 16 residues. Trimming took 5 bases from V and 4 from J; bases not matched to a gene: 8.

J is TRBJ2-7 and V is TRBV2; 11 nucleotides line up with TRBD2. This CDR3 spans 15 amino acids. After removal of 4 bases from V and 4 bases from J, the junction contained 6 bases not matched to a gene. Per germline, CDR1 SNHLY and CDR2 FYNNEI. In DNA form, the CDR3 reads TGTGCCAGCAGTGGGGGACTAGCGGACAGATACGAGCAGTACTTC. Amino acids: CASSGGLADRYEQYF.

The chain joins TRBV27 to TRBJ1-1, with 7 bases fitting TRBD1. V dropped 0 bases and J dropped 0; count of bases not matched to a gene: 4. The CDR3 consists of 16 residues. Germline CDR1 is MNHEY and CDR2 is SMNVEV (reference sequence). The CDR3 DNA is TGTGCCAGCAGTTTATCTACGGACAGGTTGAACACTGAAGCTTTCTTT. It codes for CASSLSTDRLNTEAFF.

This chain joins TRBV24-1 and TRBJ1-6, with TRBD1 identical over 7 bases. CDR1 and CDR2 (germline): KGHDR, SFDVKD. J lost 7 bases, V lost 0 bases, and 5 bases had no gene match. The length of the CDR3 is 16 residues. The CDR3 sequence is CATSDLPQGCNSPLHF. The DNA for the CDR3 is TGTGCCACCAGTGATTTGCCACAGGGGTGCAATTCACCCCTCCACTTT.

This clone was detected once. CDR3 region: CASSRQGQGTEAFF. The CDR3 DNA reads as TGTGCCAGCAGCCGACAGGGGCAGGGCACTGAAGCTTTCTTT. J is TRBJ1-1 and V is TRBV3-1 (or the pseudogene TRBV3-2); 8 nucleotides agree with TRBD1. Per germline, CDR1 LGHDT and CDR2 YNNKEL (reference sequence). The CDR3 spans 14 residues. V lost 4 bases to trimming and J lost 4 bases; unmatched junction nucleotides: 5.

V usage is TRBV2 and J usage is TRBJ1-1, with 7 bases lining up with TRBD1. The V segment lost 7 bases and the J segment 4 bases; nucleotides outside the gene matches: 9. The CDR3 spans 14 residues. The germline V gene encodes CDR1 SNHLY and CDR2 FYNNEI. CDR3 protein: CASTRGQLSTEAFF. As DNA, the CDR3 is TGTGCCAGCACGAGGGGACAGCTTTCCACTGAAGCTTTCTTT.